The clone carrying this T cell receptor (beta chain) has ten or more counts. RNA transcripts served as template for amplifying TCR beta CDR3 sequences. Second-round multiplex PCR came after a first-round RT-PCR that employed HTBI primers. TCRdb used MiXCR to reprocess the multiplex PCR reads, holding one entry per CDR3 protein. The sample includes some 380,000 distinct CDR3 sequences, 15% to 19% seen only once; the top ten take about 7%. The record originates from a study of Graves' ophthalmopathy and Graves' hyperthyroidism. The germline gives CDR1 LGHNT, CDR2 FRNRAP. V was trimmed by 1 base and J by 5 bases, leaving 8 bases between them. This CDR3 spans 13 amino acids. Stable hyperthyroidism denotes an absence of ophthalmopathy throughout 18 months of follow-up. The diagnosis was founded upon clinical symptoms, serum thyroxine, TRAb, thyroid ultrasound and orbital computed tomography. The PBMC fraction was derived from around 9.4 ml of fresh peripheral blood.

This receptor was obtained from a woman between 18 and 29 years old with stable Graves' hyperthyroidism. V usage is TRBV12-5 and J usage is TRBJ1-1, with a weak D call TRBD1 (6 bases). Sequencing was performed on peripheral blood. The CDR3 region is CASGLGGLTEAFF. Written as DNA, the CDR3 is TGTGCTAGTGGTTTGGGGGGGCTTACTGAAGCTTTCTTT.